The following is a T cell receptor (beta chain) sequence with its context. Antigen unknown. This CDR3 contains 14 residues. In germline, CDR1 is MGHRA, CDR2 YSYEKL. The germline V and J ends were trimmed by 1 base and 4 bases, with 8 bases remaining between them. These data belong to a study of graft-versus-host responses after intestinal transplantation. Study outcomes and limitations: Marrow from the recipient contained GvH clones, some of which had appeared first in ileum or blood. Early after transplant, HvG clones declined as circulating GvH clones peaked.

Some clones are missing from TCRdb's copy, which holds only in-frame ones; the method was immunoSEQ multiplex PCR. In the table there are 80,000 to 100,000 clones, approximately 90% of which are singletons. The TCR originated in a human donor who received an intestinal transplant. The genes are TRBV4-1 and TRBJ1-5, with no clear D. Sequenced material: unstimulated CD4+ T cells sorted from spleen or lymph node cells, taken before intestinal transplant. CDR3 residues: CASSQATANQPQHF. CDR3 nucleotides: TGCGCCAGCAGCCAAGCGACTGCAAATCAGCCCCAGCATTTT.